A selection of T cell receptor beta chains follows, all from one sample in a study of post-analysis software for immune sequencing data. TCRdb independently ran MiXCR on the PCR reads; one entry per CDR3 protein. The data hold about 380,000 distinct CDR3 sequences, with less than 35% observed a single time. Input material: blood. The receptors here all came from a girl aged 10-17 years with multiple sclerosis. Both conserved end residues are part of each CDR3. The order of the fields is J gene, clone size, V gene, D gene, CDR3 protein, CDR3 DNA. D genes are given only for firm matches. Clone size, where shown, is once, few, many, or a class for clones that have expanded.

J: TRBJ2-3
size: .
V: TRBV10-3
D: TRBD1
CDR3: CAIKSDRVADTQYF
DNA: TGTGCCATCAAGTCGGACAGGGTCGCAGATACGCAGTATTTT

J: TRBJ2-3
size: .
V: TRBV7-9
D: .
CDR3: CASNLEGGTDMQYF
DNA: TGTGCCAGCAACTTAGAGGGCGGCACAGATATGCAGTATTTT

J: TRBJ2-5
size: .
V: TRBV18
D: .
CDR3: CASSLADRQETQYF
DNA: TGTGCCAGCTCACTAGCGGACAGGCAAGAGACCCAGTACTTC

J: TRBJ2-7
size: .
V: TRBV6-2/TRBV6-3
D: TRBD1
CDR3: CASRGQGPYNEQYF
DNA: TGTGCCAGCAGGGGACAGGGCCCATACAATGAGCAGTACTTC

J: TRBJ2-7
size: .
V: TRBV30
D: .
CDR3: CAWSTYYEQYF
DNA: TGTGCCTGGAGTACTTACTACGAGCAGTACTTC

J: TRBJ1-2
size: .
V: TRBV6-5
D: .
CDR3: CASSPLLQGESGYTF
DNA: TGTGCCAGCAGTCCTCTTTTGCAGGGTGAGAGTGGCTACACCTTC

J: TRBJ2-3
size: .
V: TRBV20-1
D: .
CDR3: CSARLHEDRDTQYF
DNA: TGCAGTGCTAGACTACACGAGGATAGAGATACGCAGTATTTT

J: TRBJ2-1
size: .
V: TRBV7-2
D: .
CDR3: CAGSITRNEQFF
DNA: TGTGCCGGCAGCATAACTAGAAACGAGCAGTTCTTC

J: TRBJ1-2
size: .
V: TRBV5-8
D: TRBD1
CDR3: CASSLGSTGHYGYTF
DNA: TGTGCCAGCAGCTTGGGCTCGACAGGGCACTATGGCTACACCTTC

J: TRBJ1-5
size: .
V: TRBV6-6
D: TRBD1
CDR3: CASSEQGAGQPQHF
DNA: TGTGCCAGCAGTGAGCAGGGGGCGGGTCAGCCCCAGCATTTT

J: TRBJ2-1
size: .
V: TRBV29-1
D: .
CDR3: CSVAGASYNEQFF
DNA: TGCAGCGTTGCAGGGGCCTCCTACAATGAGCAGTTCTTC

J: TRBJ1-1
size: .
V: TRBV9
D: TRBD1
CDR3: CANSVDRVNTEAFF
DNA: TGTGCCAACAGCGTCGACAGGGTGAACACTGAAGCTTTCTTT

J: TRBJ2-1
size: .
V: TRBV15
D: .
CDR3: CATSRVGGNEQFF
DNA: TGTGCCACCAGCAGAGTGGGGGGCAATGAGCAGTTCTTC

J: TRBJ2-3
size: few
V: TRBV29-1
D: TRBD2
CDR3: CSAQGAGVSDTQYF
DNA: TGCAGCGCCCAAGGGGCGGGGGTTTCAGATACGCAGTATTTT

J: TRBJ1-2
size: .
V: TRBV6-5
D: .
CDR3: CASSYSGELVPLTSYGYTF
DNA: TGTGCCAGCAGTTACTCGGGGGAGTTGGTTCCTCTTACCAGCTATGGCTACACCTTC

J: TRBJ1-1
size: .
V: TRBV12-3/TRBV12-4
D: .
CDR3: CASRTPGPQTAFF
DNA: TGTGCCAGCAGAACTCCGGGACCGCAAACGGCTTTCTTT

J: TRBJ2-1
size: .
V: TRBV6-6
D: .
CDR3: CASTPSWHNEQFF
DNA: TGTGCCAGCACCCCTTCCTGGCACAATGAGCAGTTCTTC

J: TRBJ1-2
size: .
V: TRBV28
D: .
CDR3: CATPGGENYGYTF
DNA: TGTGCCACCCCTGGGGGGGAGAACTATGGCTACACCTTC

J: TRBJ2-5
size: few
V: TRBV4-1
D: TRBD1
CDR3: CASSQGGTGGKTQYF
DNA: TGCGCCAGCAGCCAAGGAGGGACAGGGGGAAAGACCCAGTACTTC

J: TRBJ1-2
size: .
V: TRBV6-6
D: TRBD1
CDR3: CASSYGTGDYGYTF
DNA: TGTGCCAGCAGTTACGGGACAGGGGACTATGGCTACACCTTC

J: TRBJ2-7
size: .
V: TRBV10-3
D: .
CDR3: CAISFGQLSYEQYF
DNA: TGTGCCATCTCATTCGGACAGCTCTCCTACGAGCAGTACTTC

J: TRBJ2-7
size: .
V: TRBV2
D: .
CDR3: CASRGLSHYEQYF
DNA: TGTGCCAGCAGGGGACTTTCCCACTACGAGCAGTACTTC

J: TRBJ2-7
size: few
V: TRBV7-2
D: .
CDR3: CASSHGTTGYEQYF
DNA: TGTGCCAGCAGCCACGGGACCACAGGCTACGAGCAGTACTTC

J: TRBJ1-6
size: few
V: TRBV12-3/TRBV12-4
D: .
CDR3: CASTSGGRPLHF
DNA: TGTGCCAGCACCTCGGGGGGACGCCCCCTCCACTTT

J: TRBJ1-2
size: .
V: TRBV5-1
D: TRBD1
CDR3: CASSLDRGEGGYTF
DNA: TGCGCCAGCAGCTTGGACAGGGGAGAGGGTGGCTACACCTTC

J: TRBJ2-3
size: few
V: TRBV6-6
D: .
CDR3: CASSYRPDTQYF
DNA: TGTGCCAGCAGTTACCGCCCAGATACGCAGTATTTT